Included here is one T cell receptor beta chain sequence, with context. The CDR3 loop spans 21 amino acids. The germline V gene has CDR1 MDHEN and CDR2 SYDVKM. The junction had 20 bases not matched to a gene; V was cut back by 5 bases and J by 2 bases. The record originates from a study of cytomegalovirus exposure and HLA in healthy donors. The PCR had 60 Vbeta and 13 Jbeta primers. Generated by immunoSEQ multiplex PCR, the TCRdb table keeps only in-frame clones and is missing some. This sample has around 90,000 clones, with approximately 80% found just once. Material for sequencing was PBMCs. The sequence was collected from a human donor in good health. The chain carries TRBV28 and TRBJ2-2; TRBD1 agrees at 10 bases. CDR3: CASSLTGGWYWLGRNTGELFF. The CDR3 DNA reads as TGTGCCAGCAGTCTGACAGGGGGCTGGTATTGGTTGGGGCGAAACACCGGGGAGCTGTTTTTT.